These T cell receptor beta chains were read from a single sample in a study of radiotherapy plus CTLA-4 blockade in lung cancer. The repertoire was sequenced with immunoSEQ multiplex PCR; TCRdb's copy has only in-frame clones and lacks some. The sample contains 130,000 or so clones, 80% to 90% of which appear only once. The input for sequencing was peripheral blood, taken from a patient treated with radiotherapy plus ipilimumab. The receptors originated from a human donor with non-small cell lung cancer that progressed on radiotherapy plus ipilimumab. CDR3s include the opening cysteine and the closing phenylalanine or tryptophan. Each record gives: CDR3 length, D gene, J gene, clone size, V gene, CDR3 protein, CDR3 DNA. The D gene is left open where the match is weak. Size tells how often a clone was seen (once, few, many) or the class of an expanded clone, and some rows leave it out.

>13|.|TRBJ2-5|.|TRBV29-1
CSVTWVVGETQYF
TGCAGCGTAACCTGGGTGGTTGGCGAGACCCAGTACTTC
>16|TRBD2|TRBJ2-3|.|TRBV4-2
CASSQITGTSADTQYF
TGTGCCAGCAGCCAGATTACCGGGACTAGCGCAGATACGCAGTATTTT
>14|.|TRBJ1-3|.|TRBV10-3
CAISGTTSGNTIYF
TGTGCCATTAGCGGGACGACCTCTGGAAACACCATATATTTT
>14|TRBD1|TRBJ1-1|.|TRBV7-2
CASSLKTGGTEAFF
TGTGCCAGCAGCCTAAAGACAGGGGGGACTGAAGCTTTCTTT
>13|.|TRBJ2-7|.|TRBV27
CASRGGNSYEQYF
TGTGCCAGCAGAGGCGGGAACTCCTACGAGCAGTACTTC
>15|.|TRBJ2-7|.|TRBV19
CASSIVSGEGYEQYF
TGTGCCAGTAGTATAGTTAGCGGCGAGGGTTACGAGCAGTACTTC
>14|TRBD1|TRBJ1-2|.|TRBV10-3
CAISTGGANYGYTF
TGTGCCATCAGTACAGGGGGCGCGAACTATGGCTACACCTTC
>18|.|TRBJ2-3|once|TRBV7-8
CASSLGILTGRSTDTQYF
TGTGCCAGCAGCTTAGGGATATTGACAGGGAGGTCCACAGATACGCAGTATTTT
>13|TRBD1|TRBJ1-2|.|TRBV2
CASREDREDGYTF
TGTGCCAGCAGGGAGGACAGGGAGGATGGCTACACCTTC
>15|TRBD1|TRBJ2-5|once|TRBV29-1
CSVEPGTGSGETQYF
TGCAGCGTTGAACCCGGGACAGGGAGTGGAGAGACCCAGTACTTC
>15|TRBD1|TRBJ2-2|.|TRBV4-1
CAARRGQANTGELFF
TGCGCCGCGAGAAGGGGACAGGCAAACACCGGGGAGCTGTTTTTT
>14|.|TRBJ1-2|.|TRBV1
CTSSQVGTCYGYTF
TGCACCAGCAGCCAAGTAGGGACTTGCTATGGCTACACCTTC
>15|.|TRBJ1-1|.|TRBV18
CASSPRIFGAEGAFF
TGTGCCAGCTCACCACGAATTTTTGGGGCAGAGGGAGCTTTCTTT
>14|TRBD2|TRBJ2-1|.|TRBV2
CGSGRASRDAEQFF
TGTGGAAGCGGGAGGGCCTCGAGAGATGCTGAGCAGTTCTTC
>14|TRBD1|TRBJ2-7|.|TRBV7-6
CASSPHGRDREQYF
TGTGCCAGCAGCCCCCACGGGCGGGACAGGGAGCAGTACTTC
>17|.|TRBJ2-4|.|TRBV7-8
CASSLGVAGNRESIQYF
TGTGCCAGCAGCTTAGGTGTTGCGGGCAACAGGGAGAGTATTCAGTACTTC